One TCR beta chain is described in this entry. The target antigen is unknown. Specified time point: blood 2 weeks post-SBRT. Treatment reported: 15 Gy SBRT to primary tumor, nephrectomy 4 weeks later. The patient's renal cell carcinoma had clear cell pathology. Clones were read by immunoSEQ multiplex PCR, and TCRdb kept only the in-frame ones, dropping some. The data contain roughly 130,000 clones, 88% of them singletons. This entry is derived from a study of radiation and T cells in renal cell carcinoma. Study observations and caveats: In blood, top tumor clones expanded by 2 weeks, shrinking by 4.

The receptor's source is an older woman with renal cell carcinoma. Here the sequenced sample was blood, taken from a patient whose treatment included radiotherapy and nephrectomy.

CDR3 loop: CASSLVGRTEAFF. Here the CDR3 DNA reads TGTGCCAGCAGCTTAGTGGGGAGGACTGAAGCTTTCTTT. The chain combines TRBV7-2 with TRBJ1-1; D not resolved. CDR3 length: 13 residues. V shed 1 base and J shed 5 bases, with 8 bases lying between them. Germline V lookup: CDR1 SGHTA, CDR2 FQGNSA.